The 3 T cell receptor beta chains below were found in one sample sequenced in a study of vaccination and CD4 T cells after COVID-19. Sequenced with the Oncomine TCR Beta short-read assay was DNA taken from cultured CD4+ T cells. Via MiXCR, TCRdb re-called the PCR reads, giving one row per CDR3 protein. The repertoire holds about 24,000 distinct CDR3 sequences, with around 40% as singletons. For these TCRs, the target antigens are not known. Time point reported: late sampling 161 to 241 days after vaccination in a few convalescent patients. Treatment reported: approximately 11-day PBMC culture with coronavirus spike peptide pools or control peptides (ViraFEST assay). The sample was CD4+ T cells from blood, cultured in vitro, taken about 7 months after SARS-CoV-2 vaccination. The source is a human donor who had recovered from COVID-19.

The chain carries TRBV6-1 and TRBJ1-6; D gene uncertain. The CDR3 sequence is 13 residues long. Germline V gene sequence: CDR1 MNHNS, CDR2 SASEGT. V was trimmed by 5 bases and J by 7 bases, leaving 9 bases between them. CDR3: CASSPISNSPLHF. The CDR3 nucleotides are TGTGCCAGCAGTCCGATCAGCAATTCACCCCTCCACTTT.

V and J are TRBV20-1 and TRBJ2-5; no firm D call. Germline CDR1 and CDR2: DFQATT and SNEGSKA (reference sequence). CDR3 length: 13 residues. V was clipped by 3 bases and J by 4 bases, with 12 bases between them. The CDR3 DNA is TGCAGTGCTAGTGGTGGGTCAATAGAGACCCAGTACTTC. This translates into CSASGGSIETQYF.

V usage is TRBV20-1 and J usage is TRBJ1-5, with 12 bases fitting TRBD1. Trimming at V came to 1 base and at J to 2 bases, leaving 9 bases not matched to a gene. Per the germline V gene, CDR1 is DFQATT and CDR2 is SNEGSKA (reference sequence). This CDR3 has 18 amino acids. In nucleotides, the CDR3 is TGCAGTGCTAGAGCCGGGACAGGGGGCTTGTTTGGCAATCAGCCCCAGCATTTT. Its protein is CSARAGTGGLFGNQPQHF.